These 26 T cell receptor beta chains were sequenced from one sample in a study of T cells in Graves' hyperthyroidism and ophthalmopathy. TCR beta CDR3 region amplification was performed from RNA transcripts. During a first-round RT-PCR of the TCR CDR3, the HTBI primer set was used. MiXCR, applied by TCRdb to the multiplex PCR reads, yields one record per CDR3 protein. Of approximately 710,000 distinct CDR3 sequences in the sample, 17% were seen once. Sequenced: blood. Receptor source: a man between 45 and 60 years old with Graves' hyperthyroidism.

Many counts were recorded for this clonotype. J is TRBJ1-6 and V is TRBV6-1, with TRBD1 as a possible D gene (6 bases). The germline gives CDR1 MNHNS, CDR2 SASEGT. The V gene lost 1 base and the J gene lost 6 bases, with 13 bases spanning the gap. The CDR3 totals 16 residues. This chain's CDR3 is CASSEGLGAGNSPLHF. The DNA for the CDR3 is TGTGCCAGCAGTGAAGGGCTGGGGGCCGGTAATTCACCCCTCCACTTT.

The table lists this clonotype with a few counts. V usage is TRBV9 and J usage is TRBJ2-7, with TRBD2 matching over 8 bases. CDR3 length: 16 residues. Germline CDR1 reads SGDLS; CDR2 reads YYNGEE. J lost 4 bases, V lost 4 bases, and 13 bases had no gene match. CDR3 bases: TGTGCCAGCAGCCTTAGAGCGGGAGAAAAGTATTACGAGCAGTACTTC. Amino acids: CASSLRAGEKYYEQYF.

This clonotype was seen at least ten times. The genes are TRBV28 and TRBJ2-1; D not resolved. This CDR3 has 15 residues. Trimming left V 6 bases short and J 0 bases short, with 12 bases between. The germline V gene encodes CDR1 MDHEN and CDR2 SYDVKM. The CDR3 DNA is TGTGCCAGCAGACCCGACTTAAGCTCCTACAATGAGCAGTTCTTC. This sequence encodes CASRPDLSSYNEQFF.

This clonotype was counted at least ten times. The chain carries TRBV6-1 and TRBJ1-2; perhaps TRBD1 as D (5 bases). This CDR3 has 14 amino acids. Germline values: CDR1 MNHNS, CDR2 SASEGT. V dropped 1 base and J dropped 8 bases, with 14 bases sitting between them. The CDR3 sequence is CASSEELRGVGYTF. The DNA for the CDR3 is TGTGCCAGCAGTGAAGAGTTGCGGGGGGTCGGCTACACCTTC.

This clonotype appeared a few times. V and J are TRBV20-1 and TRBJ1-1, with 7 bases identical to TRBD1. CDR1 and CDR2 from the germline V gene are DFQATT and SNEGSKA (reference sequence). The CDR3 spans 13 residues. V lost 5 bases to trimming and J lost 1 base; unmatched junction nucleotides: 4. The CDR3 reads CSAQDRENTEAFF. CDR3 DNA: TGCAGTGCTCAAGACAGGGAGAACACTGAAGCTTTCTTT.

The V gene is TRBV30, the J gene TRBJ1-1; D gene ambiguous. CDR3 length: 13 amino acids. The V end was cut by 0 bases, the J end by 0 bases, with 5 bases between. CDR1 is GTSNPN, CDR2 SVGIG, per germline (reference sequence). The CDR3 region has the DNA TGTGCCTGGAGTGTAGCACTGAACACTGAAGCTTTCTTT. Translation: CAWSVALNTEAFF. Based on the CDR3 plus reference TRBV30 and TRBJ1-1, the full variable domain is SQTIHQWPATLVQPVGSPLSLECTVEGTSNPNLYWYRQAAGRGLQLLFYSVGIGQISSEVPQNLSASRPQDRQFILSSKKLLLSDSGFYLCAWSVALNTEAFFGQGTRLTVV.

The CDR3 region is CASSTSDHPYNEQFF. DNA for the CDR3: TGCGCCAGCAGCACATCGGATCACCCATACAATGAGCAGTTCTTC. V and J are TRBV5-1 and TRBJ2-1; unclear D gene. Trimming cost V 4 bases and J 4 bases, with 15 bases left between them. Germline V CDR1 and CDR2: SGHRS, YFSETQ. This CDR3 spans 15 amino acids.

This clonotype was seen more than once but under ten times. The V gene is TRBV27, the J gene TRBJ1-2; no clear D gene. This CDR3 spans 14 amino acids. V lost 0 bases and J lost 4, with 9 bases in between. The V gene's germline CDR1 is MNHEY and CDR2 SMNVEV (reference sequence). The DNA for the CDR3 is TGTGCCAGCAGTTTATCCTCAGAGTTCTATGGCTACACCTTC. It translates to CASSLSSEFYGYTF.

The chain uses TRBV5-1 and TRBJ2-1; 9 nucleotides match TRBD2. This CDR3 is 15 amino acids long. The germline CDR1 and CDR2 sequences are SGHRS and YFSETQ. V lost 2 bases and J lost 5; bases outside the gene matches: 5. CDR3 nucleotide sequence: TGCGCCAGCAGCTTCATAGCGGGAGTAGACAATGAGCAGTTCTTC. Protein sequence: CASSFIAGVDNEQFF.

The CDR3 region is CASSRLAISTEAFF. The CDR3 nucleotides are TGTGCCAGTAGTAGGCTGGCGATAAGCACTGAAGCTTTCTTT. V usage is TRBV19 and J usage is TRBJ1-1; D call uncertain. The germline V gene has CDR1 LNHDA and CDR2 SQIVND (reference sequence). This CDR3 is 14 amino acids long. V was shortened by 4 bases and J by 4 bases, with 13 bases between the two germline ends.

A few counts support this clonotype. The junction shows a germline mismatch at one end, possibly a read error. CDR3 DNA sequence: TGTGCCATCAGTGACCAGACTAGCGGGAGGGCCGGTTACGAGCAGTACTTC. As protein: CAISDQTSGRAGYEQYF. This rearrangement joins TRBV6-2 or TRBV6-3 to TRBJ2-7, with TRBD2 matching 14 bases. The CDR3 extends over 17 amino acids. Looked up from germline, CDR1 is MNHEY and CDR2 is SVGEGT.

In its sample, this clonotype was seen once. The chain is built from TRBV27 and TRBJ2-3; possibly TRBD2 for D (6 bases). The CDR3 is 16 residues long. V was cut by 2 bases and J by 2 bases, with 14 bases left in between. Germline V lookup: CDR1 MNHEY, CDR2 SMNVEV (reference sequence). Here the CDR3 reads CASSLEGREDTDTQYF. In nucleotides, the CDR3 is TGTGCCAGCAGTTTAGAGGGCAGGGAGGACACAGATACGCAGTATTTT.

This clonotype was counted at least ten times. This chain joins TRBV7-2 and TRBJ2-7, with 10 bases that match TRBD1. The CDR3 loop spans 16 amino acids. V trimming: 2 bases; J trimming: 2 bases; junction bases outside the gene matches: 6. Germline loops: CDR1 SGHTA, CDR2 FQGNSA. CDR3 loop: CASSLWGQGFAYEQYF. The CDR3 nucleotides are TGTGCCAGCAGCTTATGGGGACAGGGGTTTGCCTACGAGCAGTACTTC.

This clonotype was seen many times. CDR3 protein: CASSFPGQGPPGTF. The CDR3 bases are TGTGCCAGCAGCTTCCCGGGACAGGGTCCCCCTGGCACCTTC. The rearrangement joins TRBV5-5 to TRBJ1-2; 9 positions agree with TRBD1. There are 14 residues in the CDR3. Germline CDR1 SGHKS, CDR2 YYEKEE (reference sequence). Trimming removed 2 bases from V and 13 bases from J; junction bases left unmatched: 12. Looking up the rest from reference TRBV5-5 and TRBJ1-2 gives the full variable domain: DAGVTQSPTHLIKTRGQQVTLRCSPISGHKSVSWYQQVLGQGPQFIFQYYEKEERGRGNFPDRFSARQFPNYSSELNVNALLLGDSALYLCASSFPGQGPPGTFGSGTRLTVV.

This clonotype was counted a few times. The V gene is TRBV4-2, the J gene TRBJ2-5; 11 nucleotides match TRBD2. Per germline, CDR1 LGHNA and CDR2 YNFKEQ. The CDR3 is 15 amino acids. With 0 bases clipped from V and 4 bases from J, the junction kept 1 base outside the gene matches. CDR3 bases: TGTGCCAGCAGCCAAGAGACTAGCGGGATAGAGACCCAGTACTTC. The encoded protein is CASSQETSGIETQYF.

This clonotype has ten or more counts. The chain is built from TRBV10-3 and TRBJ2-2, with 9 bases lining up with TRBD2. This CDR3 is 16 amino acids long. After removal of 0 bases from V and 4 bases from J, the junction contained 3 bases not matched to a gene. Germline V gene sequence: CDR1 ENHRY, CDR2 SYGVKD. Here the CDR3 reads CAISESVLAGTGELFF. The CDR3 DNA follows: TGTGCCATCAGTGAGTCTGTACTAGCGGGCACCGGGGAGCTGTTTTTT.

This clonotype was detected ten times or more. This rearrangement joins TRBV11-1 to TRBJ2-3; D is unresolved. Deletions cut 6 bases from V and 2 bases from J, with 3 bases between. CDR3 length: 11 amino acids. The germline CDR1 and CDR2 sequences are SGHAT and FQDESV (reference sequence). The CDR3 sequence is CASRLTDTQYF. The CDR3 coding sequence is TGTGCCAGCAGACTCACAGATACGCAGTATTTT.

The J gene is TRBJ2-2, the V gene TRBV3-1, with D maybe TRBD2 (6 bases). There are 16 residues in the CDR3. CDR1 is LGHDT, CDR2 YNNKEL, per germline (reference sequence). Trimming removed 5 bases from V and 5 bases from J, with 18 bases in between. In DNA form, the CDR3 reads TGTGCCAGCAGCATGGGACTTCTAACTAAAACCGGGGAGCTGTTTTTT. As protein: CASSMGLLTKTGELFF.

This clonotype was detected a few times. This chain joins TRBV7-9 and TRBJ2-7; 7 nucleotides agree with TRBD2. V trimming: 4 bases; J trimming: 3 bases; junction bases outside the gene matches: 12. The V gene's germline CDR1 is SEHNR and CDR2 FQNEAQ (reference sequence). This CDR3 spans 16 amino acids. The CDR3 bases are TGTGCCAGCAGCTCCCATTTACGGGAGGTAAGCTACGAGCAGTACTTC. Encoded protein: CASSSHLREVSYEQYF.

In this sample, this clonotype turned up many times. The J gene is TRBJ1-1, the V gene TRBV7-2; D remains unclear. The germline V gene has CDR1 SGHTA and CDR2 FQGNSA. The length of the CDR3 is 15 residues. V gave up 1 base and J gave up 2 bases, with 11 bases separating them. CDR3 sequence (DNA): TGTGCCAGCAGCTTAGGACATGGGGAAAACACTGAAGCTTTCTTT. Amino acids: CASSLGHGENTEAFF.

The gene calls are TRBV27 and TRBJ2-7, with no clear D. V was cut by 3 bases and J by 5 bases, with 14 bases left in between. CDR1 and CDR2 (germline): MNHEY, SMNVEV (reference sequence). The CDR3 contains 14 residues. CDR3 amino acids: CASSFRKGSDEQYF. CDR3 nucleotide sequence: TGTGCCAGCAGTTTTAGGAAAGGCTCGGACGAGCAGTACTTC.

Concerning this clonotype itself: This may stem from a read error, because a much larger clone lies one nucleotide away. V gene TRBV3-1 combines with J gene TRBJ2-1; TRBD2 aligns across 10 bases. Germline assignment: CDR1 LGHDT and CDR2 YNNKEL (reference sequence). V lost 4 bases, J lost 4 bases, and 7 bases stayed unmatched. The length of the CDR3 is 16 residues. CDR3 bases: TGTGCCAGCAGCCTAGTCCCTAGCGGGAGTTACAATGAGCAGTTCTTC. Translation gives CASSLVPSGSYNEQFF.

This clonotype was counted at least ten times. This chain links TRBV2 with TRBJ2-3; D not resolved. Germline lookup yields CDR1 SNHLY and CDR2 FYNNEI. The V and J ends lost 3 bases and 0 bases respectively, with 10 bases between them. This CDR3 is built from 15 residues. The CDR3 spells CASSDLSSSTDTQYF. The CDR3 region has the DNA TGTGCCAGCAGTGACCTCTCCTCTAGCACAGATACGCAGTATTTT.

The table lists this clonotype with many counts. The chain couples TRBV20-1 to TRBJ2-4; perhaps TRBD1 as D (6 bases). CDR3 size: 13 residues. Trimming shortened V by 6 bases and J by 8 bases, and 17 bases separated the two germline ends. CDR1 and CDR2 (germline): DFQATT, SNEGSKA (reference sequence). For the CDR3, the DNA is TGCAGTGCCTTATCCCCAGGGGTGGACATTCAGTACTTC. Translating gives CSALSPGVDIQYF.

This clonotype was recorded many times. The V gene is TRBV2, the J gene TRBJ1-5; maybe TRBD1 (5 bases). CDR1 and CDR2 (germline): SNHLY, FYNNEI. V shed 2 bases and J shed 4 bases, with 15 bases lying between them. This CDR3 has 16 amino acids. The CDR3 spells CASSESGGGTNQPQHF. In DNA, the CDR3 is TGTGCCAGCAGTGAATCTGGCGGGGGGACGAATCAGCCCCAGCATTTT.

This clonotype has a count of ten or more. DNA for the CDR3: TGTGCCAGCAGCCGAATCCCAGGGACAGGTATCTACGAGCAGTACTTC. Translation: CASSRIPGTGIYEQYF. J is TRBJ2-7 and V is TRBV28; 8 nucleotides match TRBD1. The CDR3 runs to 16 residues. CDR1 and CDR2 from the germline V gene are MDHEN and SYDVKM. Unmatched junction bases numbered 13, after V lost 6 bases and J lost 3 bases.